This T cell receptor beta chain came from a study of T cell responses to AZD1222 COVID-19 vaccine. Overall study results and limits: CD4 TCRs covered the whole spike, strongest at regions 160-218 and 743-854.

Profiling relied on immunoSEQ multiplex PCR, and the TCRdb table lists in-frame clones only, not all of them. The sample holds about 220,000 clones, roughly 91% seen once. This CDR3 contains 11 residues. The V end lost 2 bases, the J end lost 7 bases, and 5 bases lay between the germline ends. Germline CDR1 SEHNR, CDR2 FQNEAQ (reference sequence). Regarding this clone: Its specificity is not known.

Sequenced material: peripheral blood, taken on day 0 of MenACWY control vaccination. The chain employs TRBV7-9 and TRBJ1-1; D gene ambiguous. This receptor was identified in an adult in good health. The CDR3 here is CASSLFREAFF. The CDR3 coding sequence is TGTGCCAGCAGCTTATTCCGTGAAGCTTTCTTT.